This T cell receptor (beta chain) was captured by sequencing in a study of T-cell reconstitution after alpha-beta-depleted transplantation in children. V was clipped by 6 bases and J by 5 bases; unmatched bases: 11. The V gene's germline CDR1 is MDHEN and CDR2 SYDVKM. CDR3 size: 15 residues. Unique molecular identifiers were built into the TCRbeta library. TCRdb fed the PCR reads into MiXCR, producing one record per CDR3 protein. Among 100,000 or so distinct CDR3 sequences listed, 9% to 15% were seen once. This clonotype was observed at least ten times. The sequence was obtained from a human donor who donated a stem cell graft to a child with inherited bone marrow failure. The specimen comprised PBMCs from the stem cell graft donor, sampled from the stem cell graft. The rearrangement links TRBV28 to TRBJ2-7; 9 bases map to TRBD1. The CDR3 loop reads CASSSPGTGRNEQYF. CDR3 bases: TGTGCCAGCAGCTCTCCCGGGACAGGGCGTAACGAGCAGTACTTC. Variable domain in full (rest from reference TRBV28 and TRBJ2-7): DVKVTQSSRYLVKRTGEKVFLECVQDMDHENMFWYRQDPGLGLRLIYFSYDVKMKEKGDIPEGYSVSREKKERFSLILESASTNQTSMYLCASSSPGTGRNEQYFGPGTRLTVT.